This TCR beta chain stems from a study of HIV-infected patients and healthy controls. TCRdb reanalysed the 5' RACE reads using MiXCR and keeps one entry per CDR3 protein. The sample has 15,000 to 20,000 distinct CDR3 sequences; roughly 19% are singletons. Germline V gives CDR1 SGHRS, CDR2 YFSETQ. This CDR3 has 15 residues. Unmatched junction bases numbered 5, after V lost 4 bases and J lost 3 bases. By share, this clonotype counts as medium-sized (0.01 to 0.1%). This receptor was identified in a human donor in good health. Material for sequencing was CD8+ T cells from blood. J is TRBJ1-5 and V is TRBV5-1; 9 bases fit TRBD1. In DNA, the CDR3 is TGCGCCAGCAGCCCGGGACAGGGAATCAATCAGCCCCAGCATTTT. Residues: CASSPGQGINQPQHF.